This TCR beta chain was identified in a study of T cell clonotyping in hematopoietic cell transplantation. Looking at the study overall: Cytoreduction preceded collection of pretransplant recipient samples. Study conclusions and caveats: Higher Inverse Simpson Index values in graft donor and pretransplant recipient predicted broader posttransplant TCR diversity.

Regarding time point: recipient sample about 28 days before transplant, after cytoreduction. Recipient blood drawn about 28 days pretransplant and days 30, 100, 180 after. This clone appeared a few times. Its cognate antigen is unknown. With 6 bases removed from V and 5 bases from J, the gap between germline ends came to 13 bases. Germline V CDR1 and CDR2: ENHRY, SYGVKD. This CDR3 contains 13 residues. Using immunoSEQ multiplex PCR, the repertoire was profiled, and TCRdb retains in-frame clones only, with some absent. The sample has roughly 48,000 clones, around 84% seen once. The chain has TRBV10-3 and TRBJ2-5, with D possibly being TRBD1 or TRBD2 (5 bases each). The starting material was peripheral blood mononuclear cells, obtained before stem cell transplant. The sequence came from a man in his 60s with myelodysplastic syndrome. Some clones in this sample may be carry-over from other donors' samples. CDR3 loop: CAIRGEPQETQYF. DNA for the CDR3: TGTGCCATCAGGGGGGAACCGCAGGAGACCCAGTACTTC.